Following are 10 T cell receptor beta chains from one sample sequenced in a study of T cells in Graves' hyperthyroidism and ophthalmopathy. RNA transcripts served as the template for amplifying TCR beta CDR3 regions. The primer set for the first-round RT-PCR of the TCR CDR3 was HTBI. TCRdb re-derived calls from the multiplex PCR reads in MiXCR, one entry per CDR3 protein. The sample contains a few hundred thousand distinct CDR3 sequences, roughly 15% of which appear only once. The sample taken for sequencing was blood. The receptors derive from a woman between 18 and 29 years old with Graves' hyperthyroidism.

The chain is built from TRBV12-3 or TRBV12-4 and TRBJ2-1; 12 bases align to TRBD2. The CDR3 contains 16 residues. The junction had 9 bases not matched to a gene; V was cut back by 4 bases and J by 8 bases. The chain's CDR3 is CASSSRLAGVLYEQFF. For the CDR3, the DNA is TGTGCCAGCAGTTCAAGACTAGCGGGAGTACTCTATGAGCAGTTCTTC.

Many counts were recorded for this clonotype. The chain combines TRBV18 with TRBJ1-2, with 7 bases fitting TRBD1. V dropped 3 bases and J dropped 3; count of bases not matched to a gene: 7. The CDR3 has 15 amino acids. Germline CDR1 is KGHSH and CDR2 is LQKENI. CDR3 DNA sequence: TGTGCCAGCTCACCCGGACAGGCGGGGGACTATGGCTACACCTTC. Protein: CASSPGQAGDYGYTF.

This clonotype came up many times. The J gene is TRBJ1-1, the V gene TRBV11-2; no firm D call. Germline CDR1 SGHAT, CDR2 FQNNGV. This CDR3 contains 17 residues. V gave up 1 base and J gave up 0 bases, with 15 bases separating them. The CDR3 here is CASSLVGVFSMNTEAFF. In DNA form, the CDR3 reads TGTGCCAGCAGCTTAGTCGGGGTTTTTAGCATGAACACTGAAGCTTTCTTT.

On this clonotype itself: This sequence may be a read error, since a much larger clone differs from it by one base. This chain joins TRBV2 and TRBJ1-4, with D possibly matching TRBD1 (5 bases). In germline, CDR1 is SNHLY, CDR2 FYNNEI. Trimming took off 5 bases at V and 12 bases at J, with 19 bases between the two ends. The CDR3 runs to 14 residues. In nucleotides, the CDR3 is TGTGCCAGCAGTCCTCGGGAGCGGGGGGAAGAACTGTTTTTT. It yields the protein CASSPRERGEELFF.

This clonotype was observed at least ten times. This chain connects TRBV15 to TRBJ2-7, with D perhaps TRBD1 (6 bases). CDR1 and CDR2 (germline): LNHNV, YYDKDF (reference sequence). The CDR3 extends over 14 amino acids. Trimming removed 5 bases from V and 3 bases from J, with 14 bases in between. The CDR3 reads CATSPEGVYYEQYF. The CDR3 DNA reads as TGTGCCACCAGCCCCGAGGGGGTTTACTACGAGCAGTACTTC. The variable domain in full, with the rest retrieved from reference TRBV15 and TRBJ2-7, is DAMVIQNPRYQVTQFGKPVTLSCSQTLNHNVMYWYQQKSSQAPKLLFHYYDKDFNNEADTPDNFQSRRPNTSFCFLDIRSPGLGDTAMYLCATSPEGVYYEQYFGPGTRLTVT.

The chain links TRBV5-4 to TRBJ1-3; D is undetermined. Looked up from germline, CDR1 is SGHNT and CDR2 is YYREEE (reference sequence). There are 17 residues in the CDR3. Trimming stripped 0 bases from V and 0 bases from J, with 13 bases between. This chain's CDR3 is CASSLALNGNSGNTIYF. The CDR3 DNA reads TGTGCCAGCAGCTTGGCCCTCAACGGCAACTCTGGAAACACCATATATTTT.

At least ten counts were recorded for this clonotype. This CDR3 is CASSLATYDGNEQFF. The CDR3 DNA follows: TGTGCCAGCAGCTTGGCGACGTACGACGGCAATGAGCAGTTCTTC. The chain employs TRBV5-6 and TRBJ2-1; D is unclear. The CDR3 loop spans 15 amino acids. The V gene's germline CDR1 is SGHDT and CDR2 YYEEEE. The germline V and J ends were trimmed by 0 bases and 6 bases, with 13 bases remaining between them.

This clonotype was detected ten times or more. The gene calls are TRBV29-1 and TRBJ2-7, with TRBD1 matching over 8 bases. The germline gives CDR1 SQVTM, CDR2 ANQGSEA. CDR3 length: 13 residues. Trimming cost V 5 bases and J 4 bases; bases outside gene matches: 7. The CDR3 sequence: CSVSQGANYEQYF. CDR3 in DNA: TGCAGCGTTTCCCAGGGGGCCAATTACGAGCAGTACTTC.

In this sample, this clonotype turned up a few times. Being one base from a much bigger clone, this may be a read error. The rearrangement joins TRBV28 to TRBJ2-1; 10 nucleotides align to TRBD2. From germline, CDR1 is MDHEN and CDR2 SYDVKM. CDR3 length: 15 residues. The V and J ends lost 4 bases and 8 bases, in that order; junction bases with no gene match: 8. Here the CDR3 DNA reads TGTGCCAGCAGTTCCCGGACTAGCGGATACGATGAGCAGTTCTTC. This codes for CASSSRTSGYDEQFF.

In its sample, this clonotype was seen many times. This chain links TRBV7-2 with TRBJ1-1, with D unresolved. V was pared by 1 base and J by 5 bases, with 11 bases between. The CDR3 totals 14 residues. CDR1 SGHTA and CDR2 FQGNSA come from the germline V gene. The chain's CDR3 is CASSLGYRQTEAFF. For the CDR3, the DNA is TGTGCCAGCAGCTTAGGATACCGGCAGACTGAAGCTTTCTTT.